Listed below are T cell receptor beta chains from one sample, sequenced in a study of long-term antiretroviral therapy in people with HIV. Profiling relied on immunoSEQ multiplex PCR, and the TCRdb table lists in-frame clones only, not all of them. The sample contains more than 11,000 clones, 77% of which appear only once. Material: unsorted PBMCs, obtained 1.3 years before starting antiretroviral therapy. The source is a man between 35 and 55 years old with HIV. Each CDR3 is given with its conserved first and last residue. Fields, in order: clone size, J gene, D gene, V gene, CDR3 protein, CDR3 DNA. A D gene is named only where the DNA matches it firmly. Not all rows give a size; the values are once, few, many and, for expanded clones, a class.

size: .
J: TRBJ2-5
D: .
V: TRBV6-5
CDR3: CASSYSIHMGETQYF
DNA: TGTGCCAGCAGTTACTCGATACATATGGGCGAGACCCAGTACTTC

size: .
J: TRBJ1-6
D: .
V: TRBV5-1
CDR3: CASSFSGGKDSPLHF
DNA: TGCGCCAGCAGCTTCTCCGGGGGCAAAGATTCACCCCTCCACTTT

size: .
J: TRBJ2-3
D: .
V: TRBV15
CDR3: CATSRTRDGSRDTQYF
DNA: TGTGCCACCAGCAGGACCCGGGACGGGAGCAGAGATACGCAGTATTTT

size: once
J: TRBJ1-1
D: TRBD1
V: TRBV19
CDR3: CASSNRGVGTEAFF
DNA: TGTGCCAGTAGTAACAGGGGGGTAGGAACTGAAGCTTTCTTT

size: .
J: TRBJ1-2
D: TRBD1
V: TRBV18
CDR3: CASSSGTGDYGYTF
DNA: TGTGCCAGCTCATCCGGGACAGGGGATTATGGCTACACCTTC

size: .
J: TRBJ1-1
D: TRBD1
V: TRBV7-9
CDR3: CASSPRQGGTEAFF
DNA: TGTGCCAGCAGCCCTAGACAGGGGGGCACTGAAGCTTTCTTT

size: .
J: TRBJ1-2
D: .
V: TRBV5-1
CDR3: CASSLEINYGYTF
DNA: TGCGCCAGCAGCTTGGAGATCAACTATGGCTACACCTTC

size: .
J: TRBJ1-5
D: .
V: TRBV7-9
CDR3: CASSDNNQPQHF
DNA: TGTGCCAGCAGCGACAATAATCAGCCCCAGCATTTT

size: few
J: TRBJ1-1
D: .
V: TRBV19
CDR3: CASTGRYTEAFF
DNA: TGTGCCAGTACCGGCCGGTACACTGAAGCTTTCTTT

size: .
J: TRBJ1-4
D: .
V: TRBV7-2
CDR3: CASSLAMGGLNEKLFF
DNA: TGTGCCAGCAGCTTAGCGATGGGAGGGCTTAATGAAAAACTGTTTTTT

size: .
J: TRBJ2-5
D: .
V: TRBV7-8
CDR3: CASSWGGPETQYF
DNA: TGTGCCAGCAGCTGGGGGGGCCCAGAGACCCAGTACTTC